Listed below are T cell receptor beta chains from one sample, sequenced in a study of blood T cell repertoires in COVID-19. TCRdb's copy holds only in-frame clones and misses some; the assay was immunoSEQ multiplex PCR. The sample has about 200,000 clones; around 90% are singletons. The specimen was PBMCs or T cells enriched from blood (not recorded which). The receptor set was obtained from a woman aged 25 to 39 who had recovered from COVID-19. Each CDR3 is given with its conserved first and last residue. A D gene is named only where the DNA matches it firmly. The size field is filled for only some rows; it gives once, few, many or a size class.

>TRBV5-1|15|NA|TRBJ2-2|TRBD1
CASSDRDRDTGELFF
TGCGCCAGCAGCGACAGGGACAGGGACACCGGGGAGCTGTTTTTT
>TRBV19|14|once|TRBJ2-1|TRBD1
CASSKGQVGNEQFF
TGTGCCAGTAGTAAGGGACAGGTGGGGAATGAGCAGTTCTTC
>TRBV4-2|16|NA|TRBJ2-1|TRBD2
CASSSNGAGGNNEQFF
TGTGCCAGCAGCTCAAACGGGGCGGGAGGGAACAATGAGCAGTTCTTC
>TRBV7-9|12|NA|TRBJ1-3|NA
CASSLGTDTIYF
TGTGCCAGCAGCTTAGGGACAGACACCATATATTTT
>TRBV2|16|NA|TRBJ1-5|TRBD1
CASSGEDRGINQPQHF
TGTGCCAGCAGTGGGGAGGACAGGGGGATCAATCAGCCCCAGCATTTT
>TRBV13|15|NA|TRBJ2-5|TRBD1
CASSLRQGKGETQYF
TGTGCCAGCAGCTTGCGACAGGGAAAAGGAGAGACCCAGTACTTC
>TRBV28|14|NA|TRBJ1-3|NA
CASRPAGQGNTIYF
TGTGCCAGCAGACCCGCAGGTCAGGGAAACACCATATATTTT
>TRBV30|14|NA|TRBJ1-5|NA
CAWSDRRFNQPQHF
TGTGCCTGGAGTGACAGGAGATTCAATCAGCCCCAGCATTTT
>TRBV30|14|NA|TRBJ1-5|TRBD1
CAWSDTGAGGPQHF
TGTGCCTGGAGTGATACAGGGGCCGGGGGGCCCCAGCATTTT
>TRBV29-1|14|few|TRBJ2-7|TRBD1
CSVSHGTGSYEQYF
TGCAGCGTTTCGCACGGGACAGGGTCCTACGAGCAGTACTTC
>TRBV5-8|16|NA|TRBJ1-5|NA
CASSLTRQAGNQPQHF
TGTGCCAGCAGCTTGACAAGACAGGCAGGTAATCAGCCCCAGCATTTT
>TRBV18|14|NA|TRBJ1-2|NA
CASSGQLANYGYTF
TGTGCCAGCTCAGGACAGCTTGCTAACTATGGCTACACCTTC
>TRBV7-2|13|once|TRBJ1-1|NA
CASSLDMNTEAFF
TGTGCCAGCAGCTTAGACATGAACACTGAAGCTTTCTTT
>TRBV6-5|14|NA|TRBJ1-6|TRBD1
CAIGQDGRTLGLHF
TGTGCCATCGGACAGGATGGAAGGACCCTTGGCCTCCACTTT
>TRBV27|15|NA|TRBJ2-5|TRBD2
CASCSGLALWETQYF
TGTGCCAGCTGTTCGGGACTAGCGTTATGGGAGACCCAGTACTTC
>TRBV18|15|NA|TRBJ2-3|NA
CASSPVLRSTDTQYF
TGTGCCAGCTCACCGGTGCTACGGAGCACAGATACGCAGTATTTT
>TRBV4-2|14|NA|TRBJ1-2|NA
CASSQFTRGEGYTF
TGTGCCAGCAGCCAATTTACACGGGGGGAAGGCTACACCTTC
>TRBV2|15|NA|TRBJ1-4|NA
CASKASRGIGEKLFF
TGTGCCAGCAAGGCCTCCCGGGGTATTGGGGAAAAACTGTTTTTT
>TRBV5-1|16|NA|TRBJ2-1|NA
CASSGPPSGSYNEQFF
TGCGCCAGCAGCGGACCCCCCAGCGGAAGTTACAATGAGCAGTTCTTC
>TRBV20-1|17|NA|TRBJ2-5|NA
CSASTQGVGGAEETQYF
TGCAGTGCTAGTACCCAGGGGGTCGGGGGGGCCGAAGAGACCCAGTACTTC
>TRBV24-1|15|NA|TRBJ2-1|TRBD1
CATSLGTGVYSEQFF
TGTGCCACGTCACTCGGGACAGGGGTTTACAGTGAGCAGTTCTTC
>TRBV7-2|15|once|TRBJ2-5|NA
CASSLAFRQGETQYF
TGTGCCAGCAGCTTAGCCTTTCGCCAGGGAGAGACCCAGTACTTC
>TRBV5-6|16|NA|TRBJ2-5|TRBD1
CASSLAGQGARETQYF
TGTGCCAGCAGCTTGGCGGGCCAGGGGGCTAGAGAGACCCAGTACTTC
>TRBV28|14|NA|TRBJ2-3|NA
CASSRRAGTDTQYF
TGTGCCAGCAGCCGGAGGGCGGGGACAGATACGCAGTATTTT
>TRBV3-1/TRBV3-2|16|NA|TRBJ2-3|NA
CASSQVAGLRTDTQYF
TGTGCCAGCAGCCAAGTGGCCGGACTTCGCACAGATACGCAGTATTTT
>TRBV4-3|13|NA|TRBJ1-1|NA
CASSQEGGLKAFF
TGCGCCAGCAGCCAAGAGGGGGGACTTAAAGCTTTCTTT
>TRBV18|15|NA|TRBJ1-1|NA
CASSPQNNANTEAFF
TGTGCCAGCTCACCACAGAACAATGCGAACACTGAAGCTTTCTTT
>TRBV3-1/TRBV3-2|16|NA|TRBJ2-3|TRBD1
CASSHSMDRATDTQYF
TGTGCCAGCAGCCATTCCATGGACAGGGCGACAGATACGCAGTATTTT